The 7 T cell receptor beta chains given below trace back to one sample, sequenced in a study of immune evolution from preneoplasia to lung adenocarcinoma. Sequencing used immunoSEQ multiplex PCR; TCRdb keeps in-frame clones, though not all of them. The table lists several thousand clones, 60% to 85% of them singletons. The sequenced sample was FFPE adjacent normal lung tissue. These receptor sequences come from a person aged 65-85 years with lung adenocarcinoma.

By share of the sample, this clone is large. This rearrangement joins TRBV4-1 to TRBJ2-7; 11 bases line up with TRBD2. The CDR3 is 15 amino acids. Germline values: CDR1 MGHRA, CDR2 YSYEKL. The V and J ends lost 3 bases and 4 bases, in that order; junction bases with no gene match: 5. In nucleotides, the CDR3 is TGCGCCAGCAGCCAGGCCGGGACTAGCGGTTACGAGCAGTACTTC. This sequence encodes CASSQAGTSGYEQYF.

V is TRBV7-9 and J is TRBJ2-3; 9 positions match TRBD2. Per germline, CDR1 SEHNR and CDR2 FQNEAQ (reference sequence). After removal of 5 bases from V and 4 bases from J, the junction contained 7 bases not matched to a gene. The CDR3 has 15 amino acids. The CDR3: CASSPAGGAADTQYF. CDR3 sequence (DNA): TGTGCCAGCAGCCCTGCGGGGGGGGCGGCAGATACGCAGTATTTT.

The chain is built from TRBV5-1 and TRBJ1-2, with 9 nucleotides matching TRBD1. Germline CDR1 SGHRS, CDR2 YFSETQ. Germline trimming cut 5 bases from V and 7 bases from J; bases unmatched to any gene: 9. This CDR3 is built from 14 residues. CDR3 nucleotide sequence: TGCGCCAGCAGAGCCGCCGACAGGGGGGCTGGCTACACCTTC. It is translated as CASRAADRGAGYTF.

The gene calls are TRBV28 and TRBJ2-7, with 10 bases aligning to TRBD1. There are 14 residues in the CDR3. The V gene end was trimmed by 6 bases and the J gene end by 3 bases; junction bases not matched to a gene: 5. Germline V CDR1 and CDR2: MDHEN, SYDVKM. The CDR3 here is CASSGDRGRYEQYF. The CDR3 region has the DNA TGTGCCAGCAGCGGGGACAGGGGCCGCTACGAGCAGTACTTC.

V and J are TRBV10-3 and TRBJ2-5; possible D gene TRBD1, 5 bases. This CDR3 spans 14 amino acids. CDR1 and CDR2 from the germline V gene are ENHRY and SYGVKD. V was shortened by 3 bases and J by 2 bases, with 10 bases between the two germline ends. This CDR3 is CAISDPQGQETQYF. The CDR3 region has the DNA TGTGCCATCAGTGACCCCCAGGGTCAAGAGACCCAGTACTTC.

The rearrangement joins TRBV6-5 to TRBJ1-2; D is uncertain. The CDR3 totals 15 residues. The germline gives CDR1 MNHEY, CDR2 SVGAGI. V lost 0 bases and J 4 bases, leaving 12 bases between the germline ends. CDR3 in DNA: TGTGCCAGCAGTTACTCCGGAGGGTCGGGCTATGGCTACACCTTC. It specifies CASSYSGGSGYGYTF.

This clone was recorded only once. J is TRBJ1-5 and V is TRBV5-5; D is possibly TRBD1 (6 bases). The CDR3 runs to 15 residues. V dropped 0 bases and J dropped 5 bases, with 12 bases sitting between them. Germline lookup yields CDR1 SGHKS and CDR2 YYEKEE (reference sequence). For the CDR3, the DNA is TGTGCCAGCAGCTTGGGCCAGGGGCTGTATCAGCCCCAGCATTTT. Its translation is CASSLGQGLYQPQHF.